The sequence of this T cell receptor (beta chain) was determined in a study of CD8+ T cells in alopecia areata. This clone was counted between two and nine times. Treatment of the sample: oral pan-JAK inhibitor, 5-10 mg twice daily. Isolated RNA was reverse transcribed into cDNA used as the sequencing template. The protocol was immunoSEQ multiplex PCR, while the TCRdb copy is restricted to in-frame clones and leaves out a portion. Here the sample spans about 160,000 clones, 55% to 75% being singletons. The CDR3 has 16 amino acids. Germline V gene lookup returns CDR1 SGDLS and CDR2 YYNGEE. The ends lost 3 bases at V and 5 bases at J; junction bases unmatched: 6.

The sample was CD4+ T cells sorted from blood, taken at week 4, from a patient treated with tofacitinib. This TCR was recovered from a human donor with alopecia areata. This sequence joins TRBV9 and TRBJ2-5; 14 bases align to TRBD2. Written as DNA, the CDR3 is TGTGCCAGCAGCGCTAGGGGGACTAGCGGGGGTGAGACCCAGTACTTC. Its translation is CASSARGTSGGETQYF. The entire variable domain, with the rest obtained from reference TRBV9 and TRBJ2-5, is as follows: DSGVTQTPKHLITATGQRVTLRCSPRSGDLSVYWYQQSLDQGLQFLIQYYNGEERAKGNILERFSAQQFPDLHSELNLSSLELGDSALYFCASSARGTSGGETQYFGPGTRLLVL.